The table lists the clone carrying this T cell receptor beta chain with a count of one. The entry originates in a study of blood T cell repertoires in COVID-19. The wider study: Material from acute and convalescent COVID-19 was sourced from the United States, Italy and Spain.

TCRdb's copy holds only in-frame clones and misses some; the assay was immunoSEQ multiplex PCR. The data hold about 200,000 clones, with approximately 82% observed a single time. Germline CDR1 reads SEHNR; CDR2 reads FQNEAQ (reference sequence). The CDR3 is made up of 15 amino acids. V lost 0 bases, J lost 7 bases, and 10 bases lay in between. This clonotype was sampled from a human donor in a cohort sampled during active COVID-19. Sequencing was done on a sample of peripheral blood. The chain is built from TRBV7-9 and TRBJ1-6; possibly TRBD1 for D (6 bases). In DNA form, the CDR3 reads TGTGCCAGCAGCTTAGCAGGGGGAGACAATTCACCCCTCCACTTT. Protein product: CASSLAGGDNSPLHF. Full variable domain (missing parts from reference TRBV7-9 and TRBJ1-6): DTGVSQNPRHKITKRGQNVTFRCDPISEHNRLYWYRQTLGQGPEFLTYFQNEAQLEKSRLLSDRFSAERPKGSFSTLEIQRTEQGDSAMYLCASSLAGGDNSPLHFGNGTRLTVT.